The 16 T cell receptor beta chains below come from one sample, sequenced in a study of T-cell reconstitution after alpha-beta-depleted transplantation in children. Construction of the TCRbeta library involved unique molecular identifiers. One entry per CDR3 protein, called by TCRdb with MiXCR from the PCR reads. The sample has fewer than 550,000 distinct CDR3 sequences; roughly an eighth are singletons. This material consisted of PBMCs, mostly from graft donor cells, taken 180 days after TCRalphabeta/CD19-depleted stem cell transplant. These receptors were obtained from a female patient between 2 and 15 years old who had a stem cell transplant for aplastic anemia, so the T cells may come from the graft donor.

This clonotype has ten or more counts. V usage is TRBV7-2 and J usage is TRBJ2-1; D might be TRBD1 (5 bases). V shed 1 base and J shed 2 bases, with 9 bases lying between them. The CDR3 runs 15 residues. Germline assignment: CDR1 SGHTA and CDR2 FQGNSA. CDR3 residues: CASSLDRSTYNEQFF. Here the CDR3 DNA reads TGTGCCAGCAGCTTAGACAGGTCTACCTACAATGAGCAGTTCTTC. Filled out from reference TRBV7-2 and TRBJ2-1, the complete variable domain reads GAGVSQSPSNKVTEKGKDVELRCDPISGHTALYWYRQSLGQGLEFLIYFQGNSAPDKSGLPSDRFSAERTGGSVSTLTIQRTQQEDSAVYLCASSLDRSTYNEQFFGPGTRLTVL.

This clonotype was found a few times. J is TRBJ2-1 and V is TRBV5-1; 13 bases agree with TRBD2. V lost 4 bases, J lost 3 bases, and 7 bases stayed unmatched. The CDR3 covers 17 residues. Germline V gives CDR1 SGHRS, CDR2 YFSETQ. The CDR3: CASSPRTSGGFYNEQFF. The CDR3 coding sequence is TGCGCCAGCAGCCCACGGACTAGCGGGGGATTCTACAATGAGCAGTTCTTC.

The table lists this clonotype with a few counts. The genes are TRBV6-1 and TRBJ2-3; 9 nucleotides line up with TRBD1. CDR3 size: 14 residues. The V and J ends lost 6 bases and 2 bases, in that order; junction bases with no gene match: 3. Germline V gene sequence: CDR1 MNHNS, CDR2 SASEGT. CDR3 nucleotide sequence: TGTGCCAGCAGGGGACAGGGCTACACAGATACGCAGTATTTT. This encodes CASRGQGYTDTQYF.

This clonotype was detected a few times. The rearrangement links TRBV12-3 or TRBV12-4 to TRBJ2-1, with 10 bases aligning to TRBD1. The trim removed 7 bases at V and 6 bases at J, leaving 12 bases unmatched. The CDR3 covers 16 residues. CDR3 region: CASTNQGTGVPNEQFF. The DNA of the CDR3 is TGTGCCAGCACCAACCAAGGGACAGGGGTACCCAATGAGCAGTTCTTC.

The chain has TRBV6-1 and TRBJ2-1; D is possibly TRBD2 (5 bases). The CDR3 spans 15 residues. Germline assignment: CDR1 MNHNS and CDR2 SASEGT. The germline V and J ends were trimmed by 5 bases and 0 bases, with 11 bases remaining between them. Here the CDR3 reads CASSPVGSSYNEQFF. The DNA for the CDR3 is TGTGCCAGCAGTCCAGTTGGGAGCTCCTACAATGAGCAGTTCTTC.

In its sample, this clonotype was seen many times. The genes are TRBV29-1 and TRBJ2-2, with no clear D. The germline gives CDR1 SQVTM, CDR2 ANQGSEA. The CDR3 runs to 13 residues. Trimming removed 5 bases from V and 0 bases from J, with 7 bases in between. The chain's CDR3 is CSVTQANTGELFF. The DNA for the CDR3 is TGCAGCGTTACTCAGGCGAACACCGGGGAGCTGTTTTTT.

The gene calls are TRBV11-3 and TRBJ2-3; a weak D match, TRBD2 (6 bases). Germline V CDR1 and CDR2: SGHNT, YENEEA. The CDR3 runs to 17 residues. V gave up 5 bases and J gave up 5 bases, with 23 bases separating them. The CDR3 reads CASSPGRGGMMGDTQYF. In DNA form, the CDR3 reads TGTGCCAGCAGCCCTGGGCGGGGAGGTATGATGGGAGATACGCAGTATTTT.

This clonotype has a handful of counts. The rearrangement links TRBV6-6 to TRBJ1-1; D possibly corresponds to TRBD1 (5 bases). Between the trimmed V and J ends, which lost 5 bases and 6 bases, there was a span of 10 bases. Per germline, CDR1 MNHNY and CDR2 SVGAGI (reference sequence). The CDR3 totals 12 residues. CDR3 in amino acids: CASSTTVAEAFF. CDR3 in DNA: TGTGCCAGCAGTACGACAGTTGCTGAAGCTTTCTTT.

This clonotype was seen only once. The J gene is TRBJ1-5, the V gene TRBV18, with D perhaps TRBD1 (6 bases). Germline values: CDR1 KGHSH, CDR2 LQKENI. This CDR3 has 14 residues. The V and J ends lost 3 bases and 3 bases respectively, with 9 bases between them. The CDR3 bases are TGTGCCAGCTCACCCGACAGGTTCAATCAGCCCCAGCATTTT. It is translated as CASSPDRFNQPQHF. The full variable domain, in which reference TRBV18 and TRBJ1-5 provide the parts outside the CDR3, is NAGVMQNPRHLVRRRGQEARLRCSPMKGHSHVYWYRQLPEEGLKFMVYLQKENIIDESGMPKERFSAEFPKEGPSILRIQQVVRGDSAAYFCASSPDRFNQPQHFGDGTRLSIL.

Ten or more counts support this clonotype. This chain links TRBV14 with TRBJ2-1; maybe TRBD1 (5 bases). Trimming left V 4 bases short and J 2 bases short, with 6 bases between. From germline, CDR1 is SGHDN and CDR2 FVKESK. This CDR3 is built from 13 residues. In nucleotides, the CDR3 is TGTGCCAGCAGCCCAGGGCCCTACAATGAGCAGTTCTTC. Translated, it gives CASSPGPYNEQFF.

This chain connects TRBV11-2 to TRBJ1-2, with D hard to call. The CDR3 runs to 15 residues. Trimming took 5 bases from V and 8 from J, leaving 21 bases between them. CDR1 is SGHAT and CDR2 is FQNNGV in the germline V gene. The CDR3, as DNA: TGTGCCAGCAGCCCTGGGTTTGGGTCTTTAGGAGGCTACACCTTC. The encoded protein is CASSPGFGSLGGYTF.

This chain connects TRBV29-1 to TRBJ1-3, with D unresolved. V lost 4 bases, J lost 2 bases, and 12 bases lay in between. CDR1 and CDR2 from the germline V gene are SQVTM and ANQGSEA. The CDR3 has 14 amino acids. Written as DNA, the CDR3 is TGCAGCGTTGCCGCCCCTCTCACTGGAAACACCATATATTTT. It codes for CSVAAPLTGNTIYF.

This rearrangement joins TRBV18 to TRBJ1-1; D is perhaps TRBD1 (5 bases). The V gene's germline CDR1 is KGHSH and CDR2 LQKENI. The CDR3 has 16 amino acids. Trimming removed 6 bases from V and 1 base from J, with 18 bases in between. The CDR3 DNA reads TGTGCCAGCTCGTCAAGGGGTAGACCCTCGAACACTGAAGCTTTCTTT. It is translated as CASSSRGRPSNTEAFF.

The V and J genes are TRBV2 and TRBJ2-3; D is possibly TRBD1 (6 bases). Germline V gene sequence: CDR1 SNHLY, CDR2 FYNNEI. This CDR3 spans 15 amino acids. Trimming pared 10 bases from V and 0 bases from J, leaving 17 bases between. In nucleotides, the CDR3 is TGTGCCACCGAAAAGGACAGTACTAGCACAGATACGCAGTATTTT. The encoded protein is CATEKDSTSTDTQYF.

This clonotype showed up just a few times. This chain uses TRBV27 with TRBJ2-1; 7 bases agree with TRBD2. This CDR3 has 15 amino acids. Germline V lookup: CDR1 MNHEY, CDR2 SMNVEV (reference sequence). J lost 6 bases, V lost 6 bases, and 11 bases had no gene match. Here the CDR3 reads CASSPIGGGPNEQFF. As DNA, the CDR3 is TGTGCCAGCAGCCCTATTGGGGGAGGGCCCAATGAGCAGTTCTTC.

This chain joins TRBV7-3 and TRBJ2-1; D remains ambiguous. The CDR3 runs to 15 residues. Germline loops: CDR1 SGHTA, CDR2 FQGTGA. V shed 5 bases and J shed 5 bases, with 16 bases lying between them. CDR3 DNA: TGTGCCAGCAGCAACCCAGGTATAAGGAACAATGAGCAGTTCTTC. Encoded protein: CASSNPGIRNNEQFF. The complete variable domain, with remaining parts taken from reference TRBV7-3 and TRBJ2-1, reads GAGVSQTPSNKVTEKGKYVELRCDPISGHTALYWYRQSLGQGPEFLIYFQGTGAADDSGLPNDRFFAVRPEGSVSTLKIQRTERGDSAVYLCASSNPGIRNNEQFFGPGTRLTVL.